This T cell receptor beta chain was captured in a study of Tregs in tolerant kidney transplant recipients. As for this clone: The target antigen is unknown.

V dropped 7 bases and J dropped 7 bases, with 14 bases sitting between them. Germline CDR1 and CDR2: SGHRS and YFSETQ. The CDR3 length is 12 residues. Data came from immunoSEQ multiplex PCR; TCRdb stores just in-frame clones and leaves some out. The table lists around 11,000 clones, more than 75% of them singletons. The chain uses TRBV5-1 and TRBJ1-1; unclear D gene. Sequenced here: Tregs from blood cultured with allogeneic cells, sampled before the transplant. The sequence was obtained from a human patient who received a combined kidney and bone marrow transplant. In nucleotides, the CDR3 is TGCGCCAGCGGTCTGATTGAGGGTGAAGCTTTCTTT. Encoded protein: CASGLIEGEAFF.